These 27 T cell receptor beta chains were all obtained from the same sample, sequenced in a study of blood T cells in healthy people across ages. The use of a sample-barcoded 5' primer and a J-beta primer mix characterized a second PCR of roughly 7 to 11 cycles. MiXCR, applied by TCRdb to the 5' RACE reads, yields one record per CDR3 protein. The table shows 790,000 or so distinct CDR3 sequences, with more than 35% occurring only once. Sequencing input: blood. The receptors derive from a man aged 80 or over in good health.

This sequence joins TRBV27 and TRBJ2-1, with D perhaps TRBD2 (7 bases). The assigned J gene may be wrong: the sequence end matches TRBJ2-7 better. Germline values: CDR1 MNHEY, CDR2 SMNVEV (reference sequence). The CDR3 consists of 15 residues. CDR3 nucleotide sequence: TGTGCCAGCCGGAGGGGGGGCCTCACCTACAATGAGCAGTACTTC. It is translated as CASRRGGLTYNEQYF.

The chain employs TRBV7-9 and TRBJ2-4, with 12 bases fitting TRBD2. The germline V gene encodes CDR1 SEHNR and CDR2 FQNEAQ (reference sequence). Trimming removed 1 base from V and 3 bases from J; junction bases left unmatched: 1. The CDR3 runs 16 residues. CDR3 loop: CASSLETSGSKNIQYF. DNA for the CDR3: TGTGCCAGCAGCTTAGAGACTAGCGGGAGCAAAAACATTCAGTACTTC.

This clonotype occurred a few times. The chain recombines TRBV3-1 with TRBJ2-4; D is perhaps TRBD1 (7 bases). The CDR3 totals 14 residues. V lost 4 bases to trimming and J lost 7 bases, with 14 bases between them. The germline gives CDR1 LGHDT, CDR2 YNNKEL (reference sequence). This chain's CDR3 is CASSLGQAGNIQYF. DNA for the CDR3: TGTGCCAGCAGCCTCGGACAGGCGGGGAACATTCAGTACTTC.

This clonotype was seen repeatedly, ten times or more. The rearrangement links TRBV5-1 to TRBJ2-4, with 7 bases aligning to TRBD1. There are 14 residues in the CDR3. Trimming cost V 3 bases and J 6 bases; bases outside gene matches: 6. Germline CDR1 and CDR2: SGHRS and YFSETQ. This CDR3 is CASSSDRVINIQYF. For the CDR3, the DNA is TGCGCCAGCAGCTCTGACAGGGTTATAAACATTCAGTACTTC.

In this sample, this clonotype turned up many times. V gene TRBV10-3 combines with J gene TRBJ2-7; D is perhaps TRBD1 (5 bases). CDR3 length: 13 amino acids. V was pared by 3 bases and J by 4 bases, with 10 bases between. Per the germline V gene, CDR1 is ENHRY and CDR2 is SYGVKD. CDR3 in amino acids: CAISEVQGYEQYF. CDR3 DNA sequence: TGTGCCATCAGTGAAGTGCAGGGTTACGAGCAGTACTTC.

The gene calls are TRBV12-3 or TRBV12-4 and TRBJ2-1; D may be TRBD1 or TRBD2 (5 bases each). The CDR3 is 14 amino acids. V lost 6 bases to trimming and J lost 6 bases, with 15 bases between them. CDR3 in amino acids: CASRGPERVNEQFF. The CDR3 bases are TGTGCCAGCAGGGGGCCAGAGAGGGTCAATGAGCAGTTCTTC.

This clonotype was counted only a few times. This chain joins TRBV7-9 and TRBJ2-5; 10 bases align to TRBD1. V lost 2 bases to trimming and J lost 5 bases; unmatched junction nucleotides: 8. This CDR3 has 16 amino acids. The germline CDR1 and CDR2 sequences are SEHNR and FQNEAQ (reference sequence). Here the CDR3 DNA reads TGTGCCAGCAGCTTACCGACAGGGGGCAGGGGGGAGACCCAGTACTTC. This gives the protein CASSLPTGGRGETQYF. Full variable domain (rest looked up from reference TRBV7-9 and TRBJ2-5): DTGVSQNPRHKITKRGQNVTFRCDPISEHNRLYWYRQTLGQGPEFLTYFQNEAQLEKSRLLSDRFSAERPKGSFSTLEIQRTEQGDSAMYLCASSLPTGGRGETQYFGPGTRLLVL.

In regard to this clonotype: The junction shows a germline mismatch at one end, possibly a read error. This chain joins TRBV29-1 and TRBJ2-1; 8 nucleotides align to TRBD2. This CDR3 contains 15 residues. Germline values: CDR1 SQVTM, CDR2 ANQGSEA. The CDR3 bases are TGCAGCGCTGAAGATACCAGCGGGAGACCCAATGAGCAGTTCTTC. The encoded protein is CSAEDTSGRPNEQFF.

This clonotype was observed at least ten times. The chain employs TRBV30 and TRBJ1-5, with TRBD1 identical over 10 bases. The CDR3 runs 13 residues. Germline assignment: CDR1 GTSNPN and CDR2 SVGIG (reference sequence). J gave up 6 bases and V 3 bases, and 2 bases lay outside the gene matches. The CDR3 region is CAWRDRGVQPQHF. The DNA for the CDR3 is TGTGCCTGGAGGGACAGGGGGGTTCAGCCCCAGCATTTT.

The CDR3 DNA sequence: TGTGCCAGCAGCCCCGGGTCAGGACGGGTTGAGCAGTTCTTC. Protein sequence: CASSPGSGRVEQFF. This chain uses TRBV7-9 with TRBJ2-1; D unclear. Germline CDR1 SEHNR, CDR2 FQNEAQ (reference sequence). Trimming stripped 5 bases from V and 9 bases from J, with 17 bases between. The CDR3 totals 14 residues.

The chain combines TRBV12-3 or TRBV12-4 with TRBJ1-4; weak D call: TRBD1 (6 bases). The CDR3 loop spans 14 amino acids. Between the trimmed V and J ends, which lost 6 bases and 5 bases, there was a span of 13 bases. The chain's CDR3 is CASRHRADNEKLFF. The CDR3 nucleotides are TGTGCCAGCAGACACAGGGCCGACAATGAAAAACTGTTTTTT.

This chain connects TRBV7-2 to TRBJ2-5; the D gene is possibly TRBD1 (6 bases). With 2 bases removed from V and 4 bases from J, the gap between germline ends came to 11 bases. The CDR3 spans 14 residues. The germline V gene encodes CDR1 SGHTA and CDR2 FQGNSA. CDR3 sequence reads: CASSLRFRGETQYF. As DNA, the CDR3 is TGTGCCAGCAGCTTACGGTTCAGGGGAGAGACCCAGTACTTC. Full variable domain (remainder filled in from reference TRBV7-2 and TRBJ2-5): GAGVSQSPSNKVTEKGKDVELRCDPISGHTALYWYRQSLGQGLEFLIYFQGNSAPDKSGLPSDRFSAERTGGSVSTLTIQRTQQEDSAVYLCASSLRFRGETQYFGPGTRLLVL.

The chain couples TRBV27 to TRBJ1-1, with 8 bases lining up with TRBD1. Unmatched junction bases numbered 11, after V lost 3 bases and J lost 5 bases. Germline V gene sequence: CDR1 MNHEY, CDR2 SMNVEV (reference sequence). The CDR3 consists of 16 residues. The CDR3 nucleotides read TGTGCCAGCAGTTTTCGGACAGGGCGGACAAATACTGAAGCTTTCTTT. This codes for CASSFRTGRTNTEAFF.

The rearrangement links TRBV12-3 or TRBV12-4 to TRBJ2-5; 9 bases are shared with TRBD2. The CDR3 totals 16 residues. The trim removed 8 bases at V and 6 bases at J, leaving 16 bases unmatched. CDR3 in DNA: TGTGCCAGCCTCGCCGATGGGCGGGAGGGTTTCAAGACCCAGTACTTC. Translation gives CASLADGREGFKTQYF.

This clonotype has a handful of counts. The chain uses TRBV27 and TRBJ1-2, with TRBD1 as a possible D gene (5 bases). Germline V gene sequence: CDR1 MNHEY, CDR2 SMNVEV (reference sequence). This CDR3 has 13 amino acids. Trimming took off 5 bases at V and 8 bases at J, with 15 bases between the two ends. The CDR3 protein is CASSVEGLGGYTF. CDR3 DNA sequence: TGTGCCAGCAGTGTGGAGGGGCTTGGGGGCTACACCTTC.

The rearrangement links TRBV5-1 to TRBJ2-1; 8 nucleotides line up with TRBD2. This CDR3 spans 17 amino acids. CDR1 and CDR2 from the germline V gene are SGHRS and YFSETQ. With 2 bases clipped from V and 6 bases from J, the junction kept 13 bases outside the gene matches. The chain's CDR3 is CASSFTGFERGSNEQFF. CDR3 nucleotides: TGCGCCAGCAGCTTTACGGGGTTCGAGCGGGGGAGCAATGAGCAGTTCTTC.

This chain uses TRBV3-1 with TRBJ2-2; TRBD1 agrees at 8 bases. Germline values: CDR1 LGHDT, CDR2 YNNKEL (reference sequence). This CDR3 spans 14 amino acids. The V segment lost 3 bases and the J segment 6 bases; nucleotides outside the gene matches: 3. CDR3 sequence: CASSQGRGPGELFF. The CDR3 DNA reads TGTGCCAGCAGCCAGGGCAGGGGGCCCGGGGAGCTGTTTTTT.

This clonotype was seen more than once but under ten times. V is TRBV29-1 and J is TRBJ2-1, with a weak D call TRBD2 (5 bases). The CDR3 is 15 residues long. Trimming removed 8 bases at V and 2 bases at J, with 19 bases between. Germline CDR1 and CDR2: SQVTM and ANQGSEA. The CDR3, as DNA: TGCAGCATTCCACTAGTTGCTCCCCCCTACAATGAGCAGTTCTTC. Translated: CSIPLVAPPYNEQFF.

Here the CDR3 reads CASSPAAGWGDEDIQYF. CDR3 DNA: TGTGCCAGCAGCCCCGCCGCGGGGTGGGGAGATGAAGACATTCAGTACTTC. This sequence joins TRBV4-2 and TRBJ2-4, with D tentatively TRBD2 (6 bases). CDR1 and CDR2 from the germline V gene are LGHNA and YNFKEQ. The CDR3 totals 17 residues. V was trimmed by 4 bases and J by 8 bases, leaving 24 bases between them.

This clonotype came up once. This clone may be a read error of a much larger clone one base away. The chain carries TRBV7-2 and TRBJ2-1; D possibly corresponds to TRBD1 (5 bases). The CDR3 has 14 amino acids. Germline V CDR1 and CDR2: SGHTA, FQGNSA. The V end was cut by 6 bases, the J end by 0 bases, with 9 bases between. The CDR3 bases are TGTGCCAGCAGACAGCAGGGCTCCTACAATGAGCAGTTCTTC. Translated, it gives CASRQQGSYNEQFF.

V gene TRBV20-1 combines with J gene TRBJ1-2; possible D gene TRBD1, 5 bases. Germline CDR1 is DFQATT and CDR2 is SNEGSKA (reference sequence). V was clipped by 5 bases and J by 4 bases, with 14 bases between them. This CDR3 contains 13 residues. The CDR3 sequence is CSAVTVSGYGYTF. The CDR3 nucleotides read TGCAGTGCTGTGACAGTTTCCGGCTATGGCTACACCTTC.

The chain has TRBV14 and TRBJ2-7, with D unclear. Trimming took 3 bases from V and 0 from J, leaving 15 bases between them. This CDR3 is built from 16 residues. Germline V lookup: CDR1 SGHDN, CDR2 FVKESK. The CDR3: CASSQQPHLVSYEQYF. The CDR3 region has the DNA TGTGCCAGCAGCCAGCAGCCGCACCTCGTCTCCTACGAGCAGTACTTC.

There are many counts of this clonotype. A single base separates this from a much larger clone, so it may be a read error. The chain links TRBV7-3 to TRBJ2-5; 9 nucleotides agree with TRBD2. Germline assignment: CDR1 SGHTA and CDR2 FQGTGA. The CDR3 totals 13 residues. The J segment lost 11 bases and the V segment lost 4 bases, leaving 8 bases of the junction unmatched. The CDR3 sequence: CASSWTSVNEQYF. The CDR3, as DNA: TGTGCCAGCAGCTGGACTAGCGTTAATGAGCAGTACTTC. Looking up the rest from reference TRBV7-3 and TRBJ2-5 gives the full variable domain: GAGVSQTPSNKVTEKGKYVELRCDPISGHTALYWYRQSLGQGPEFLIYFQGTGAADDSGLPNDRFFAVRPEGSVSTLKIQRTERGDSAVYLCASSWTSVNEQYFGPGTRLLVL.

J is TRBJ2-5 and V is TRBV7-2, with 9 bases aligning to TRBD2. V shed 8 bases and J 11 bases; nucleotides not matched to a gene: 18. CDR1 is SGHTA and CDR2 is FQGNSA in the germline V gene. The CDR3 consists of 15 residues. CDR3 sequence: CASFRTSEDYNEQYF. The CDR3 DNA sequence: TGTGCCAGCTTCCGGACTAGCGAAGACTACAATGAGCAGTACTTC.

The table lists this clonotype with many counts. The chain combines TRBV7-9 with TRBJ2-5; TRBD2 aligns across 8 bases. Looked up from germline, CDR1 is SEHNR and CDR2 is FQNEAQ (reference sequence). The trim removed 1 base at V and 11 bases at J, leaving 12 bases unmatched. The CDR3 extends over 15 amino acids. The chain's CDR3 is CASSLVAGGYNEQYF. CDR3 sequence (DNA): TGTGCCAGCAGCTTAGTGGCGGGAGGCTACAATGAGCAGTACTTC.

This clonotype has more than one count but fewer than ten. This chain links TRBV7-3 with TRBJ2-6; no reliable D call. V lost 5 bases to trimming and J lost 0 bases, with 11 bases between them. The CDR3 runs 16 residues. The germline V gene has CDR1 SGHTA and CDR2 FQGTGA. In DNA form, the CDR3 reads TGTGCCAGCAGCATCGGTCAGAGCTCTGGGGCCAACGTCCTGACTTTC. Its translation is CASSIGQSSGANVLTF.

In its sample, this clonotype was seen a few times. This chain uses TRBV4-1 with TRBJ2-5, with TRBD2 matching over 8 bases. V was clipped by 0 bases and J by 4 bases; unmatched bases: 7. This CDR3 region has 16 residues. Germline CDR1 is MGHRA and CDR2 is YSYEKL. The DNA for the CDR3 is TGCGCCAGCAGCCAAGAGACCCCTCGGGGGGGAGAGACCCAGTACTTC. Translation gives CASSQETPRGGETQYF.